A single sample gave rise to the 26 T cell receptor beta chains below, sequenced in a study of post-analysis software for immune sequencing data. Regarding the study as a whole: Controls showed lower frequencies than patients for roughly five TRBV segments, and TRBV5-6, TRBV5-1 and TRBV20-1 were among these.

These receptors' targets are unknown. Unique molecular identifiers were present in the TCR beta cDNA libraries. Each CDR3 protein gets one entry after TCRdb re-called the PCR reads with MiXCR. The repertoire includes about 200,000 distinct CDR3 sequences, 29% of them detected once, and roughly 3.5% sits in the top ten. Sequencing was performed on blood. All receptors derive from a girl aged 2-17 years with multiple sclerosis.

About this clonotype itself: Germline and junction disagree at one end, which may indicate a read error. The CDR3 DNA is TGTGCCAGCAGTCCCCACCCTCGGGATACACAGTATTTT. Translated, it gives CASSPHPRDTQYF. V and J are TRBV12-3 or TRBV12-4 and TRBJ2-3, with TRBD2 as a possible D gene (5 bases). The CDR3 is 13 amino acids.

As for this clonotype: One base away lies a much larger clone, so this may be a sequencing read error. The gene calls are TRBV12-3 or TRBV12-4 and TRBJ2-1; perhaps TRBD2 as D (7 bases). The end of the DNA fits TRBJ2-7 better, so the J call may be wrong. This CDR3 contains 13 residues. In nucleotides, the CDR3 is TGTGCCAGCAGTTTAGGGCGGGGGCTTAAGCAGTACTTC. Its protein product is CASSLGRGLKQYF.

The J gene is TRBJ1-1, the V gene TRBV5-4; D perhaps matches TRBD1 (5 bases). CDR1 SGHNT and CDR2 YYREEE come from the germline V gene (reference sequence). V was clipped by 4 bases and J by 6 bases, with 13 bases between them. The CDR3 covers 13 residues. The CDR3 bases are TGTGCCAGCAGCCGGACGGGGGACGCTGAAGCTTTCTTT. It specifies CASSRTGDAEAFF.

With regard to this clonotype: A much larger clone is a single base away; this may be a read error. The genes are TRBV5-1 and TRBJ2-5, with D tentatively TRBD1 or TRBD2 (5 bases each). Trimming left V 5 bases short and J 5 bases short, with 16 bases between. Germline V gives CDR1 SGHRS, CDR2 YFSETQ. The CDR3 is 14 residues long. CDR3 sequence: CASSLSGQGETQYF. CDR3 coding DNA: TGCGCCAGCAGTTTATCGGGGCAAGGCGAGACCCAGTACTTC.

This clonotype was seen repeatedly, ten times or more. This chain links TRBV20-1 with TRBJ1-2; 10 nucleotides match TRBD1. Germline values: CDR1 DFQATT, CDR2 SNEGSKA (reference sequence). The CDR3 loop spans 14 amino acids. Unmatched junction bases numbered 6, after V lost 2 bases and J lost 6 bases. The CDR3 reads CSARLTGQGDGYTF. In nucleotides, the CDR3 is TGCAGTGCTAGACTCACCGGACAGGGGGATGGCTACACCTTC.

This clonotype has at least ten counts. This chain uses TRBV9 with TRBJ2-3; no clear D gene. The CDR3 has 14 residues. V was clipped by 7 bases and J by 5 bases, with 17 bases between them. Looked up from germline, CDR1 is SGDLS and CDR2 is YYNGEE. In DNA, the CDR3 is TGTGCCAGCGCAGGCGTCACCAAGGGAGATACGCAGTATTTT. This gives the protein CASAGVTKGDTQYF.

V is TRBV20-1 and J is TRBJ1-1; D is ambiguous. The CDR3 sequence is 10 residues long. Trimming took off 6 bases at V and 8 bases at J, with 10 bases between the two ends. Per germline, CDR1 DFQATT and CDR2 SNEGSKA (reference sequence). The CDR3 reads CSARANEAFF. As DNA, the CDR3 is TGCAGTGCCCGGGCCAACGAAGCTTTCTTT.

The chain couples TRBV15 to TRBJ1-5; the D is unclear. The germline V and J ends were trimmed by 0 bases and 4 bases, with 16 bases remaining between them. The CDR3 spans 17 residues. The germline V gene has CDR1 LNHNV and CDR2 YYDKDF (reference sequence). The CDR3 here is CATSRDSATPGNQPQHF. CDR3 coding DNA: TGTGCCACCAGCAGAGATAGTGCGACGCCGGGAAATCAGCCCCAGCATTTT.

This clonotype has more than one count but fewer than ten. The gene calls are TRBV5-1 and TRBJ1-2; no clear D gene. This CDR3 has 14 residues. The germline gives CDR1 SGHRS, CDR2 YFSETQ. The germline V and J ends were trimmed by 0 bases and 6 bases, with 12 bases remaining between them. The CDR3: CASSLVGRGDGYTF. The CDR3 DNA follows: TGCGCCAGCAGCTTGGTCGGGCGAGGAGATGGCTACACCTTC. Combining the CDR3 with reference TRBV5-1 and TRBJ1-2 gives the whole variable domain KAGVTQTPRYLIKTRGQQVTLSCSPISGHRSVSWYQQTPGQGLQFLFEYFSETQRNKGNFPGRFSGRQFSNSRSEMNVSTLELGDSALYLCASSLVGRGDGYTFGSGTRLTVV.

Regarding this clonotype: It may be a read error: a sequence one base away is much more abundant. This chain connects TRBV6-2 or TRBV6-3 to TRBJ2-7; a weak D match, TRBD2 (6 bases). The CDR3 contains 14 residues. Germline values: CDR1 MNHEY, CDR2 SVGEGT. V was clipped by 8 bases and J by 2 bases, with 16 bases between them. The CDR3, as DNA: TGTGCCAGCTTGGCGGGGCATGGGGCCTACGAGCAGTACTTC. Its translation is CASLAGHGAYEQYF.

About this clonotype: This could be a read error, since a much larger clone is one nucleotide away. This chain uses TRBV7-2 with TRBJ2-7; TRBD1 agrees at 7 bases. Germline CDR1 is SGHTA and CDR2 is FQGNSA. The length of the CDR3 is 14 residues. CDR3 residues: CASSLDRGSYGQYF. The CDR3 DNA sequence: TGTGCCAGCAGCTTAGACAGGGGCTCCTACGGGCAGTACTTC.

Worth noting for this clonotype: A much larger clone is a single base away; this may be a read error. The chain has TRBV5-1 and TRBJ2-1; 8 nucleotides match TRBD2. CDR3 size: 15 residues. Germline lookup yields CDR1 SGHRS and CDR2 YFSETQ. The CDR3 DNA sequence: TGCGCCAACAGCTTGACGGTAGCGGGGACCAATGAGCAGTTCTTC. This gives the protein CANSLTVAGTNEQFF.

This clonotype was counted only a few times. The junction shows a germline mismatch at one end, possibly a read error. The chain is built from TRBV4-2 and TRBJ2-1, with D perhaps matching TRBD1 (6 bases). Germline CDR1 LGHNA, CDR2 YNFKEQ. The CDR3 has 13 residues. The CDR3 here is CAGSQGYENEQFF. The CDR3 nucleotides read TGTGCCGGCAGCCAGGGGTATGAGAATGAGCAGTTCTTC.

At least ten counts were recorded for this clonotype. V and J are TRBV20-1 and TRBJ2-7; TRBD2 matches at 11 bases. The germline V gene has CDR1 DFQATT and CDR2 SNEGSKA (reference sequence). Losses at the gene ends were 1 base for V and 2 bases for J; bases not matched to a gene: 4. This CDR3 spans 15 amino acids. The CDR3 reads CSARGLAGGPYEQYF. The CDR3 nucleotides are TGCAGTGCTAGAGGGTTAGCGGGAGGGCCCTACGAGCAGTACTTC.

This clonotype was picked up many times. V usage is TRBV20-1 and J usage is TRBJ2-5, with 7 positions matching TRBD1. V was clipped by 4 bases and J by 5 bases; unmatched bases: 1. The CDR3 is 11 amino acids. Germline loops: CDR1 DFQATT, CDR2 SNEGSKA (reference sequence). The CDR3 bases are TGCAGTGCTAAACAGGGGGAGACCCAGTACTTC. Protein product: CSAKQGETQYF.

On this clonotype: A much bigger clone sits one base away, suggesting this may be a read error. The CDR3 coding sequence is TGCAGTGCTAGAGTAGGGACTGGCGTGAGATACAATGAGCAGTTCTTC. It is translated as CSARVGTGVRYNEQFF. This chain links TRBV20-1 with TRBJ2-1, with D perhaps matching TRBD2 (6 bases). The germline gives CDR1 DFQATT, CDR2 SNEGSKA (reference sequence). The CDR3 sequence is 16 residues long. V was shortened by 1 base and J by 4 bases, with 17 bases between the two germline ends.

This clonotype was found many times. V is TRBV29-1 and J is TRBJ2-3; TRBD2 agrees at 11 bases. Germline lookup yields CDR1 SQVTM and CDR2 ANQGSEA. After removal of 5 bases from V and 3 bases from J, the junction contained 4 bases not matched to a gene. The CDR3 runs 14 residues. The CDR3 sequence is CSVKRLAGTDTQYF. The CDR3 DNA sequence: TGCAGCGTTAAACGACTAGCGGGAACAGATACGCAGTATTTT.

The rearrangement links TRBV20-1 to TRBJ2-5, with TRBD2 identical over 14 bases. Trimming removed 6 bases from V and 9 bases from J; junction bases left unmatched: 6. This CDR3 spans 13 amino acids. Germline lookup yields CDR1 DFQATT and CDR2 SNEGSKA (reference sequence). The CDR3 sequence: CSAPGLAGEAQYF. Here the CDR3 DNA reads TGCAGTGCCCCGGGACTAGCGGGGGAGGCCCAGTACTTC.

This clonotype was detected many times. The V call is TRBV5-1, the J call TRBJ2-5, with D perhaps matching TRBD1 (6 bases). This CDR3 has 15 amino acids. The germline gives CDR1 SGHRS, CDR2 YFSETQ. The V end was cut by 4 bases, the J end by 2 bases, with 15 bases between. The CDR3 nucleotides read TGCGCCAGCAGCCAAATGACAGGCGGACAAGAGACCCAGTACTTC. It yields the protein CASSQMTGGQETQYF. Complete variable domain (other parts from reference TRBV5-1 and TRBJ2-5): KAGVTQTPRYLIKTRGQQVTLSCSPISGHRSVSWYQQTPGQGLQFLFEYFSETQRNKGNFPGRFSGRQFSNSRSEMNVSTLELGDSALYLCASSQMTGGQETQYFGPGTRLLVL.

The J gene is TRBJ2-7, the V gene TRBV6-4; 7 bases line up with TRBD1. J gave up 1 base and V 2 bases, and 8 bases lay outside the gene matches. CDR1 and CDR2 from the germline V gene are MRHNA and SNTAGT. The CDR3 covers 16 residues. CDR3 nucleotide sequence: TGTGCCAGCAGTGACCATGACAGGGAGTATTCCTACGAGCAGTACTTC. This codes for CASSDHDREYSYEQYF.

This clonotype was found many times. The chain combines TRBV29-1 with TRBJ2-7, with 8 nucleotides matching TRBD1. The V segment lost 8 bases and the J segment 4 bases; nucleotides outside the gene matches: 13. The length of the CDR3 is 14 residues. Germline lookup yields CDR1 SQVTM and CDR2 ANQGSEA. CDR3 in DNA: TGCAGCTTCAAAGGGGCAGGGGGCCGATACGAGCAGTACTTC. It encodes CSFKGAGGRYEQYF.

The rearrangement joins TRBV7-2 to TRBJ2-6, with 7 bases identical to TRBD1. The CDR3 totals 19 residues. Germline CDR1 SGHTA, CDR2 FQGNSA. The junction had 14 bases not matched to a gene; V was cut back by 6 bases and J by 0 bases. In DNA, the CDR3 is TGTGCCAGCAGAAAAGGGGGTGGCAGGACAGGCTCTGGGGCCAACGTCCTGACTTTC. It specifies CASRKGGGRTGSGANVLTF. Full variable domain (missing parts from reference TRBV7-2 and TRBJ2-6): GAGVSQSPSNKVTEKGKDVELRCDPISGHTALYWYRQSLGQGLEFLIYFQGNSAPDKSGLPSDRFSAERTGGSVSTLTIQRTQQEDSAVYLCASRKGGGRTGSGANVLTFGAGSRLTVL.

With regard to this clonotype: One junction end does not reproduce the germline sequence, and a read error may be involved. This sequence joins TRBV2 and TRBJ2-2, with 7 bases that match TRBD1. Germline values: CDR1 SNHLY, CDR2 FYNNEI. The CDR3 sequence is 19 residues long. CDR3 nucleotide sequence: TGTGTCAGCAGTCCCACCAACCTCTGGGACAGAGCTAACACCGGGGAGCTGTTTTTT. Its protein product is CVSSPTNLWDRANTGELFF.

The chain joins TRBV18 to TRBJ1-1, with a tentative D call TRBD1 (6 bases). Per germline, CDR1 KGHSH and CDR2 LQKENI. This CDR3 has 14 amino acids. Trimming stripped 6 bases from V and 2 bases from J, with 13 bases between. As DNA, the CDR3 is TGTGCCAGCTCGGAAAACAGGGCTAACACTGAAGCTTTCTTT. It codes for CASSENRANTEAFF.

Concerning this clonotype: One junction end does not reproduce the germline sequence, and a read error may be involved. CDR3 DNA sequence: TGTGCCAGCGGCCAAGTCTGGAGGAGCAACTATGGCTACACCTTC. It codes for CASGQVWRSNYGYTF. The V and J genes are TRBV3-1 and TRBJ1-2; D is unresolved. CDR3 length equals 15 residues. CDR1 LGHDT and CDR2 YNNKEL come from the germline V gene (reference sequence).

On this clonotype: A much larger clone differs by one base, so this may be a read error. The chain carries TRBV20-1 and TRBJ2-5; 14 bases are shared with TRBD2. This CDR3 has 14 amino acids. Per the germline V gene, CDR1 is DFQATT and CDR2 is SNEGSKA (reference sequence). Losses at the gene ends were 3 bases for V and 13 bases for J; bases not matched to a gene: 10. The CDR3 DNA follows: TGCAGTGCTAGTGTAGGGACTAGCGGGAGAATTTGGTACTTC. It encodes CSASVGTSGRIWYF.